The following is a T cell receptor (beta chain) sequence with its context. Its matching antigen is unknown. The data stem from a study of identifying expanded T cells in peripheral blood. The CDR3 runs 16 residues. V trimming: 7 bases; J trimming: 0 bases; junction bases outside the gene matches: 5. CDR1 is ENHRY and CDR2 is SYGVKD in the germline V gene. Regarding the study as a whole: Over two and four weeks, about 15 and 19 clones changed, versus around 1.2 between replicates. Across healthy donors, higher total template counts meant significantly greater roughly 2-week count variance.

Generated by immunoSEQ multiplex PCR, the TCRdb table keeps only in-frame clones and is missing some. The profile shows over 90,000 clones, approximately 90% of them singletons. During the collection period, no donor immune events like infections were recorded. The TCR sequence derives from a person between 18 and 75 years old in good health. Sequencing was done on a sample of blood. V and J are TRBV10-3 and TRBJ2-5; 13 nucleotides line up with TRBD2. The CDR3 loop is CAINSGTSGNQETQYF. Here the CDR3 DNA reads TGTGCCATCAATTCCGGGACTAGCGGGAACCAAGAGACCCAGTACTTC.